A single sample gave rise to the 29 T cell receptor beta chains below, sequenced in a study of T cell repertoires in cytomegalovirus infection. A single record per CDR3 protein comes from TCRdb applying MiXCR to the reads. The profile shows about 24,000 distinct CDR3 sequences, approximately 22% of them singletons. Their recognized antigens are unknown. The material was CD8+ T cells from cultured PBMCs, obtained from culture after CMV antigen stimulation. These receptors all stem from a human donor in good health (CMV status not recorded). Some clones in this sample may be carry-over from other donors' samples.

This clonotype came up a few times. This chain uses TRBV6-2 or TRBV6-3 with TRBJ1-2; D not certain. This CDR3 is built from 15 residues. Germline V gene sequence: CDR1 MNHEY, CDR2 SVGEGT. The V and J ends lost 2 bases and 7 bases respectively, with 17 bases between them. As DNA, the CDR3 is TGTGCCAGCAGTTACGGTGGGTTACCCTCTCTTGGCTACACCTTC. Translating it yields CASSYGGLPSLGYTF.

CDR3 loop: CASSLAGQELSYNEQFF. The CDR3 DNA follows: TGTGCCAGCAGCTTAGCGGGACAGGAGCTCTCCTACAATGAGCAGTTCTTC. The chain carries TRBV7-9 and TRBJ2-1, with TRBD1 identical over 8 bases. J gave up 0 bases and V 0 bases, and 4 bases lay outside the gene matches. This CDR3 region has 17 residues. The V gene's germline CDR1 is SEHNR and CDR2 FQNEAQ (reference sequence).

On this clonotype: A much larger clone differs by one base, so this may be a read error. This chain links TRBV6-5 with TRBJ2-5; D might be TRBD1 or TRBD2, each matching 5 bases. With 7 bases removed from V and 2 bases from J, the gap between germline ends came to 23 bases. CDR1 MNHEY and CDR2 SVGAGI come from the germline V gene. This CDR3 has 17 residues. The CDR3 DNA is TGTGCCAGCACCAGTGGGAAGGGGTTCACGGGGCAAGAGACCCAGTACTTC. Translating gives CASTSGKGFTGQETQYF.

This clonotype has just a few counts. The chain is built from TRBV27 and TRBJ1-6; maybe TRBD1 (6 bases). The CDR3 length is 16 residues. Germline V gene data show CDR1 as MNHEY and CDR2 as SMNVEV (reference sequence). Trimming shortened V by 6 bases and J by 6 bases, and 18 bases separated the two germline ends. CDR3 sequence (DNA): TGTGCCAGCAGCCCCTTTTGGGGGGCTCGTAATTCACCCCTCCACTTT. It codes for CASSPFWGARNSPLHF.

V gene TRBV5-4 combines with J gene TRBJ1-2; no clear D. Trimming cost V 6 bases and J 4 bases, with 13 bases left between them. This CDR3 comprises 13 residues. The V gene's germline CDR1 is SGHNT and CDR2 YYREEE (reference sequence). CDR3 protein: CASKPAEPYGYTF. CDR3 DNA: TGTGCCAGCAAGCCGGCTGAGCCCTATGGCTACACCTTC. The whole variable domain, filled in from reference TRBV5-4 and TRBJ1-2, reads ETGVTQSPTHLIKTRGQQVTLRCSSQSGHNTVSWYQQALGQGPQFIFQYYREEENGRGNFPPRFSGLQFPNYSSELNVNALELDDSALYLCASKPAEPYGYTFGSGTRLTVV.

This clonotype turned up a few times. The chain is built from TRBV5-6 and TRBJ2-7, with 11 bases identical to TRBD1. V lost 3 bases and J lost 4; bases outside the gene matches: 9. The CDR3 runs to 16 residues. CDR1 and CDR2 (germline): SGHDT, YYEEEE. DNA of the CDR3: TGTGCCAGCAGCTACGGACAGGGGGCTATGATTTACGAGCAGTACTTC. It specifies CASSYGQGAMIYEQYF.

This chain connects TRBV7-9 to TRBJ1-1, with TRBD1 as a possible D gene (5 bases). The CDR3 extends over 14 amino acids. V lost 6 bases, J lost 3 bases, and 14 bases lay in between. Germline V gives CDR1 SEHNR, CDR2 FQNEAQ (reference sequence). CDR3 residues: CASSSDNPDTEAFF. The CDR3 DNA reads TGTGCCAGCAGTTCGGACAATCCGGACACTGAAGCTTTCTTT.

The chain is built from TRBV27 and TRBJ2-3; 7 bases agree with TRBD2. In germline, CDR1 is MNHEY, CDR2 SMNVEV (reference sequence). The CDR3 spans 17 residues. Trimming took 0 bases from V and 2 from J; bases not matched to a gene: 8. The CDR3 loop is CASSLSRASGPTDTQYF. In DNA, the CDR3 is TGTGCCAGCAGTTTATCGCGGGCTAGCGGCCCCACAGATACGCAGTATTTT.

This chain connects TRBV6-4 to TRBJ2-2; 9 nucleotides agree with TRBD2. This CDR3 has 16 amino acids. Germline V gene lookup returns CDR1 MRHNA and CDR2 SNTAGT. Germline trimming cut 2 bases from V and 3 bases from J; bases unmatched to any gene: 4. The DNA of the CDR3 is TGTGCCAGCAGTGACGATAGCGGGGGAGACACCGGGGAGCTGTTTTTT. It is translated as CASSDDSGGDTGELFF.

This chain joins TRBV4-2 and TRBJ2-1; D is uncertain. This CDR3 has 11 amino acids. The germline CDR1 and CDR2 sequences are LGHNA and YNFKEQ. V was shortened by 2 bases and J by 6 bases, with 2 bases between the two germline ends. CDR3 in amino acids: CASSQINEQFF. CDR3 DNA sequence: TGTGCCAGCAGCCAAATCAATGAGCAGTTCTTC.

This clonotype was detected many times. The gene calls are TRBV7-2 and TRBJ2-5, with 9 bases that match TRBD1. Germline lookup yields CDR1 SGHTA and CDR2 FQGNSA. The length of the CDR3 is 13 residues. The junction had 2 bases not matched to a gene; V was cut back by 4 bases and J by 5 bases. DNA of the CDR3: TGTGCCAGCAGCTACAGGGGGCGGGAGACCCAGTACTTC. Its translation: CASSYRGRETQYF.

This clonotype was found a few times. The chain joins TRBV28 to TRBJ1-2; no firm D call. The V and J ends lost 5 bases and 4 bases respectively, with 8 bases between them. Germline V CDR1 and CDR2: MDHEN, SYDVKM. CDR3 length equals 12 residues. For the CDR3, the DNA is TGTGCCAGCAGTACAGACATCTATGGCTACACCTTC. Protein sequence: CASSTDIYGYTF.

This clonotype showed up many times. The CDR3 protein is CATSTRIGGEKLFF. DNA for the CDR3: TGTGCCACCAGCACCCGAATCGGTGGCGAAAAACTGTTTTTT. The chain combines TRBV15 with TRBJ1-4; no definite D call. Germline V gives CDR1 LNHNV, CDR2 YYDKDF (reference sequence). This CDR3 spans 14 amino acids. Trimming removed 4 bases from V and 8 bases from J, with 14 bases in between.

The V call is TRBV12-3 or TRBV12-4, the J call TRBJ2-3, with D hard to call. This CDR3 has 14 amino acids. V lost 3 bases and J 6 bases, leaving 13 bases between the germline ends. The CDR3 region is CASSLGGMRDTQYF. CDR3 coding DNA: TGTGCCAGCAGTTTGGGTGGGATGCGGGATACGCAGTATTTT.

This clonotype was counted once. DNA of the CDR3: TGTGCCAGCAGTCCCTTCTCCGCGAATCAGCCCCAGCATTTT. Translation gives CASSPFSANQPQHF. The chain has TRBV27 and TRBJ1-5; D unclear. Germline CDR1 reads MNHEY; CDR2 reads SMNVEV (reference sequence). This CDR3 has 14 amino acids. Trimming cost V 5 bases and J 4 bases, with 12 bases left between them.

The rearrangement joins TRBV7-8 to TRBJ1-2; D remains ambiguous. Germline V gives CDR1 SGHVS, CDR2 FQNEAQ. V lost 5 bases and J 1 base, leaving 14 bases between the germline ends. The CDR3 has 15 residues. CDR3: CASSPNPGLNYGYTF. The DNA for the CDR3 is TGTGCCAGCAGCCCAAATCCCGGACTTAACTATGGCTACACCTTC.

This clonotype was seen at least ten times. The chain carries TRBV7-9 and TRBJ1-1; 7 bases align to TRBD1. This CDR3 has 13 residues. CDR1 is SEHNR, CDR2 FQNEAQ, per germline (reference sequence). V lost 10 bases and J lost 1; bases outside the gene matches: 6. CDR3 amino acids: CATTGQTNTEAFF. Here the CDR3 DNA reads TGTGCCACCACGGGACAGACGAACACTGAAGCTTTCTTT.

This clonotype showed up just a few times. This chain connects TRBV20-1 to TRBJ1-1, with D perhaps TRBD1 (5 bases). The CDR3 spans 14 residues. CDR1 and CDR2 from the germline V gene are DFQATT and SNEGSKA (reference sequence). Trimming took 4 bases from V and 0 from J, leaving 12 bases between them. This CDR3 is CSAIQGGMNTEAFF. CDR3 nucleotide sequence: TGCAGTGCTATTCAGGGCGGCATGAACACTGAAGCTTTCTTT.

At least ten counts were recorded for this clonotype. The V call is TRBV19, the J call TRBJ2-7; weak D call: TRBD1 (5 bases). Trimming removed 2 bases from V and 4 bases from J, with 15 bases in between. Germline CDR1 LNHDA, CDR2 SQIVND (reference sequence). The CDR3 covers 15 residues. CDR3 sequence: CASSIQSAGPYEQYF. In DNA form, the CDR3 reads TGTGCCAGTAGTATACAGTCGGCAGGGCCGTACGAGCAGTACTTC.

The genes are TRBV7-3 and TRBJ2-5, with TRBD2 as a possible D gene (5 bases). The CDR3 is 14 residues long. V was pared by 2 bases and J by 1 base, with 8 bases between. Germline lookup yields CDR1 SGHTA and CDR2 FQGTGA. The DNA of the CDR3 is TGTGCCAGCAGCTTATATGGGAGCCAAGAGACCCAGTACTTC. It translates to CASSLYGSQETQYF.

This clonotype was picked up many times. The rearrangement uses TRBV6-6 and TRBJ1-2, with TRBD1 identical over 8 bases. The V gene's germline CDR1 is MNHNY and CDR2 SVGAGI (reference sequence). The CDR3 extends over 15 amino acids. After removal of 0 bases from V and 4 bases from J, the junction contained 4 bases not matched to a gene. The CDR3, as DNA: TGTGCCAGCAGTTACTCGGACAGGGATGTCTATGGCTACACCTTC. It is translated as CASSYSDRDVYGYTF.

The chain joins TRBV9 to TRBJ2-1, with 9 bases aligning to TRBD1. CDR1 is SGDLS and CDR2 is YYNGEE in the germline V gene. The CDR3 contains 15 residues. Trimming at V came to 0 bases and at J to 9 bases, leaving 7 bases not matched to a gene. CDR3 sequence reads: CASSVGGTGWVEQFF. CDR3 DNA: TGTGCCAGCAGCGTAGGGGGGACAGGGTGGGTTGAGCAGTTCTTC.

This chain links TRBV27 with TRBJ1-5; 9 bases agree with TRBD1. Germline V gene sequence: CDR1 MNHEY, CDR2 SMNVEV (reference sequence). The CDR3 spans 16 residues. The J segment lost 0 bases and the V segment lost 5 bases, leaving 5 bases of the junction unmatched. CDR3 sequence (DNA): TGTGCCAGCAGTCTGGGACAGGGAAATAGCAATCAGCCCCAGCATTTT. Encoded protein: CASSLGQGNSNQPQHF.

CDR3 bases: TGTGCCAGCAGCCCCAAGCGACAACAAGAGACCCAGTACTTC. This gives the protein CASSPKRQQETQYF. The chain combines TRBV7-9 with TRBJ2-5, with unresolved D. V was cut by 5 bases and J by 2 bases, with 12 bases left in between. This CDR3 spans 14 amino acids. Germline-derived CDR1 and CDR2 are SEHNR and FQNEAQ (reference sequence).

This clonotype was detected a few times. The chain links TRBV4-3 to TRBJ2-7, with 11 positions matching TRBD2. The length of the CDR3 is 17 residues. The ends lost 5 bases at V and 0 bases at J; junction bases unmatched: 9. The germline CDR1 and CDR2 sequences are LGHNA and YSLEER. DNA of the CDR3: TGCGCCAGCAGCGAGGGATTGACTAGCGGGGACTCCTACGAGCAGTACTTC. It yields the protein CASSEGLTSGDSYEQYF.

The chain has TRBV5-5 and TRBJ2-7; possibly TRBD1 for D (7 bases). CDR1 and CDR2 from the germline V gene are SGHKS and YYEKEE (reference sequence). This CDR3 has 15 amino acids. V was clipped by 5 bases and J by 3 bases, with 18 bases between them. As DNA, the CDR3 is TGTGCCAGCAGAAGTTCGGGGGACAGCTTCTACGAGCAGTACTTC. It specifies CASRSSGDSFYEQYF.

Ten or more counts support this clonotype. The V gene is TRBV7-9, the J gene TRBJ1-2; D call uncertain. V lost 5 bases, J lost 4 bases, and 8 bases lay in between. CDR3 length: 12 residues. Germline CDR1 reads SEHNR; CDR2 reads FQNEAQ (reference sequence). DNA of the CDR3: TGTGCCAGCAGCCCCGAGGCCTATGGCTACACCTTC. Translation: CASSPEAYGYTF. Full variable domain (rest looked up from reference TRBV7-9 and TRBJ1-2): DTGVSQNPRHKITKRGQNVTFRCDPISEHNRLYWYRQTLGQGPEFLTYFQNEAQLEKSRLLSDRFSAERPKGSFSTLEIQRTEQGDSAMYLCASSPEAYGYTFGSGTRLTVV.

The V and J genes are TRBV7-9 and TRBJ1-6; D remains ambiguous. Deletions cut 4 bases from V and 10 bases from J, with 23 bases between. CDR1 is SEHNR, CDR2 FQNEAQ, per germline (reference sequence). This CDR3 has 17 amino acids. The CDR3 DNA follows: TGTGCCAGCAGCTCCCATGAGGGAGGAGGCGCCAGCTCACCCCTCCACTTT. Translating gives CASSSHEGGGASSPLHF.

CDR3 sequence: CASSHARDRDSPLHF. The CDR3 bases are TGTGCCAGCAGTCACGCCCGGGACAGGGATTCACCCCTCCACTTT. J is TRBJ1-6 and V is TRBV27, with 9 bases that match TRBD1. There are 15 residues in the CDR3. Germline V gene lookup returns CDR1 MNHEY and CDR2 SMNVEV (reference sequence). The V gene end was trimmed by 5 bases and the J gene end by 8 bases; junction bases not matched to a gene: 7.